Shown below are 10 T cell receptor beta chains from a single sample sequenced in a study of metastatic and nonmetastatic thyroid tumors. None of the patients had undergone any treatment ahead of thyroid surgery. MiXCR re-clonotyped the PCR reads for TCRdb. Of over 7,500 clones listed, 11% were seen once; the top ten hold roughly 7.1%. Input material: tumor tissue. The receptor source for this set is a female donor with papillary thyroid cancer or a benign thyroid nodule (not recorded which). Some clones in this sample may be carry-over from other donors' samples.

In this sample, this clone turned up many times. The gene calls are TRBV3-1 and TRBJ2-1, with 8 bases that match TRBD2. V was pared by 5 bases and J by 4 bases, with 7 bases of the junction left unmatched. This CDR3 comprises 15 residues. Germline V gives CDR1 LGHDT, CDR2 YNNKEL (reference sequence). CDR3: CASSSAGGRYNEQFF. The CDR3 DNA is TGTGCCAGCAGCTCGGCGGGGGGACGGTACAATGAGCAGTTCTTC.

This clone was picked up many times. The CDR3 reads CSARDTYRGGYTF. The CDR3 bases are TGCAGTGCTAGAGACACTTACAGGGGTGGCTACACCTTC. V and J are TRBV20-1 and TRBJ1-2; 7 bases align to TRBD1. Trimming took 0 bases from V and 7 from J; bases not matched to a gene: 5. CDR1 is DFQATT, CDR2 SNEGSKA, per germline (reference sequence). The CDR3 sequence is 13 residues long.

At least ten counts were recorded for this clone. V gene TRBV20-1 combines with J gene TRBJ2-2, with 10 bases identical to TRBD1. The CDR3 totals 16 residues. V was pared by 0 bases and J by 9 bases, with 10 bases of the junction left unmatched. The germline gives CDR1 DFQATT, CDR2 SNEGSKA (reference sequence). The CDR3 DNA is TGCAGTGCTAGAGATAGAGGACAGGGGGGGAGGCGGGAGCTGTTTTTT. As protein: CSARDRGQGGRRELFF.

This clone appeared many times. The V gene is TRBV20-1, the J gene TRBJ2-1, with 10 positions matching TRBD2. The J segment lost 4 bases and the V segment lost 4 bases, leaving 4 bases of the junction unmatched. Germline CDR1 is DFQATT and CDR2 is SNEGSKA (reference sequence). This CDR3 region has 14 residues. CDR3 residues: CSAKTSGLYNEQFF. CDR3 nucleotide sequence: TGCAGTGCTAAGACTAGCGGGCTGTACAATGAGCAGTTCTTC.

In its sample, this clone ranks as medium-sized (0.01 to 0.1%). The gene calls are TRBV28 and TRBJ2-7, with a possible D match to TRBD1 (6 bases). The germline V and J ends were trimmed by 5 bases and 2 bases, with 25 bases remaining between them. There are 18 residues in the CDR3. Looked up from germline, CDR1 is MDHEN and CDR2 is SYDVKM. DNA of the CDR3: TGTGCCAGCAGTACACCGCTTACAGGGCTTCTTTTGACCTACGAGCAGTACTTC. Its protein is CASSTPLTGLLLTYEQYF.

The rearrangement uses TRBV20-1 and TRBJ2-1, with D hard to call. V was trimmed by 1 base and J by 6 bases, leaving 16 bases between them. Germline V gives CDR1 DFQATT, CDR2 SNEGSKA (reference sequence). The CDR3 length is 15 residues. The CDR3 here is CSARANGALSNEQFF. CDR3 nucleotide sequence: TGCAGTGCTAGAGCGAACGGAGCCTTGTCCAATGAGCAGTTCTTC.

This clone was counted only a few times. No conserved phenylalanine or tryptophan ends this CDR3, so it is likely a read error. The chain employs TRBV6-1 and TRBJ1-6; D gene unclear. The germline CDR1 and CDR2 sequences are MNHNS and SASEGT. V lost 6 bases to trimming and J lost 9 bases, with 9 bases between them. There are 12 residues in the CDR3. CDR3 sequence reads: CASRRGISPLHL. CDR3 sequence (DNA): TGTGCCAGCAGACGGGGTATTTCACCCCTCCACCTT.

The chain joins TRBV28 to TRBJ1-5; D gene ambiguous. This CDR3 has 14 residues. V lost 3 bases and J lost 4, with 10 bases in between. CDR1 and CDR2 from the germline V gene are MDHEN and SYDVKM. The CDR3 sequence is CASSFRQRNQPQHF. DNA of the CDR3: TGTGCCAGCAGTTTCAGGCAAAGAAATCAGCCCCAGCATTTT.

Remarks on this clone: The junction differs from germline at one of its ends, possibly a read error. This chain joins TRBV5-3 and TRBJ2-2; D is possibly TRBD1 (5 bases). TRBV5-3 is an ORF, with its function uncertain. The CDR3 consists of 16 residues. CDR3: CARSLQGTANTVEPFF. CDR3 in DNA: TGTGCCAGAAGCTTGCAGGGAACCGCGAACACCGTGGAGCCGTTTTTT.

This clone came up many times. The chain carries TRBV7-9 and TRBJ2-1; tentatively, D is TRBD2 (6 bases). Germline CDR1 is SEHNR and CDR2 is FQNEAQ (reference sequence). The V and J ends lost 7 bases and 7 bases respectively, with 14 bases between them. The CDR3 covers 13 residues. CDR3 sequence (DNA): TGTGCCAGCAACAACGGTGGAGGGAATGAGCAGTTCTTC. This codes for CASNNGGGNEQFF.